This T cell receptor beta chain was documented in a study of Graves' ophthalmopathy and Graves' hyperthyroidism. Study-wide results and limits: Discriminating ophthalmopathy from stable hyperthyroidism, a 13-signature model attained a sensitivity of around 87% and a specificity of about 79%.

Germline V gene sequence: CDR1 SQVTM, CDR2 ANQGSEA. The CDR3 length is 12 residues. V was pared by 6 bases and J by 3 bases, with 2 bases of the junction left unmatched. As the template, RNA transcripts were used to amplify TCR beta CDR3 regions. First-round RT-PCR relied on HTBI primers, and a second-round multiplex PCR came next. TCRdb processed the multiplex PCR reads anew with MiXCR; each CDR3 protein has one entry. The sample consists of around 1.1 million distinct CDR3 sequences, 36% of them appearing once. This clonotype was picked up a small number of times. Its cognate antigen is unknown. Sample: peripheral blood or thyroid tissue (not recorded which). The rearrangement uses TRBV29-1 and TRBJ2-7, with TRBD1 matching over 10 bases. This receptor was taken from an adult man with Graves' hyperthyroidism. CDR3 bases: TGCAGCGTCGACAGGGGGCTCTACGAGCAGTACTTC. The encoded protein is CSVDRGLYEQYF.